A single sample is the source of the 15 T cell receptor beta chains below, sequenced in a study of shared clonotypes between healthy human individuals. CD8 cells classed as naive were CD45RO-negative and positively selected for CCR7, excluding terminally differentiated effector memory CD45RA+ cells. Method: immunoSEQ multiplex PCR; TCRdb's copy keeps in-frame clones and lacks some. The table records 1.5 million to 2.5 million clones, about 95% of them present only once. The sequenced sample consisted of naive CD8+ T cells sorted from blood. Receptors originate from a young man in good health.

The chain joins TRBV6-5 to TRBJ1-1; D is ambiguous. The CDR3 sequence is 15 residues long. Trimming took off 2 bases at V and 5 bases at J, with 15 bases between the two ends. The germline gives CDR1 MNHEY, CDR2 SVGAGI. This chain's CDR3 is CASSYGGNAGTEAFF. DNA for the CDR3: TGTGCCAGCAGTTACGGAGGGAATGCGGGGACTGAAGCTTTCTTT.

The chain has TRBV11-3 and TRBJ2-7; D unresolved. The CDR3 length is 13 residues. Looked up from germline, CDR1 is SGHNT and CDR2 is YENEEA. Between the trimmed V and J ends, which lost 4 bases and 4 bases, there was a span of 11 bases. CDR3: CASSSQSVYEQYF. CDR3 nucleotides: TGTGCCAGCAGCTCCCAATCTGTTTACGAGCAGTACTTC.

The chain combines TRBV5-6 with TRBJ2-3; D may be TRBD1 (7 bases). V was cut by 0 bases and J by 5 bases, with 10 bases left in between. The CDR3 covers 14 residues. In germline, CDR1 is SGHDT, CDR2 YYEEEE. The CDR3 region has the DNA TGTGCCAGCAGCTTGGGCAGGGGGGTAGATACGCAGTATTTT. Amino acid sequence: CASSLGRGVDTQYF. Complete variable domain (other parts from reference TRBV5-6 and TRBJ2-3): DAGVTQSPTHLIKTRGQQVTLRCSPKSGHDTVSWYQQALGQGPQFIFQYYEEEERQRGNFPDRFSGHQFPNYSSELNVNALLLGDSALYLCASSLGRGVDTQYFGPGTRLTVL.

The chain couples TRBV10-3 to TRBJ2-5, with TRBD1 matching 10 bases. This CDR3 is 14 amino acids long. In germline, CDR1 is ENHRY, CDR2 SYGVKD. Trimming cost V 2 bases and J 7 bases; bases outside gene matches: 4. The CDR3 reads CAISEGTGEGTQYF. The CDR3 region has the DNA TGTGCCATCAGTGAGGGGACAGGGGAGGGGACCCAGTACTTC.

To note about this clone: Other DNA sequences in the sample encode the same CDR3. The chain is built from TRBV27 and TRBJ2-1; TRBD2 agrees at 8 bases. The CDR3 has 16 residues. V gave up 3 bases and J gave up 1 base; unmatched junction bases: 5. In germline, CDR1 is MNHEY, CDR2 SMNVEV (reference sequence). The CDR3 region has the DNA TGTGCCAGCAGTTTTTCAGCGGGGGAATCCTACAATGAGCAGTTCTTC. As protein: CASSFSAGESYNEQFF.

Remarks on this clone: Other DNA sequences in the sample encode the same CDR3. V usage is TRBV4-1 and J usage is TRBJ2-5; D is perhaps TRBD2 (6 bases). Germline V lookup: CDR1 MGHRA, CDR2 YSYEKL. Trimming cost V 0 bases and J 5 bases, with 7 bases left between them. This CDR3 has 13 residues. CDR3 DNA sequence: TGCGCCAGCAGCCAAGATCGGGGGGAGACCCAGTACTTC. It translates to CASSQDRGETQYF.

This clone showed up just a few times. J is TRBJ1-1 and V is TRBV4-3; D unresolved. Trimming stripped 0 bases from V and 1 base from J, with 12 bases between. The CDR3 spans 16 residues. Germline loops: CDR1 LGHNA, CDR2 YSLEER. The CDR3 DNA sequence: TGCGCCAGCAGCCAAGATGGATTAGGGCCGAACACTGAAGCTTTCTTT. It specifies CASSQDGLGPNTEAFF.

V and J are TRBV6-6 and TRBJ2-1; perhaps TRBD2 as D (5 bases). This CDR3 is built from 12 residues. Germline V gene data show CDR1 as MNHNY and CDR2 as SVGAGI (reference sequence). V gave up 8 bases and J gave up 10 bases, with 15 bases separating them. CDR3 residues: CASGGLSTEQFF. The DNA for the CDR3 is TGTGCCAGCGGTGGACTGTCCACCGAGCAGTTCTTC.

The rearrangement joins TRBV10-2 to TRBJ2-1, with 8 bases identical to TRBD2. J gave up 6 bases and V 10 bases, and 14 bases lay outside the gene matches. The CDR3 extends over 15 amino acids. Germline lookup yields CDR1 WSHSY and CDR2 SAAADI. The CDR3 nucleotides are TGCGCCACCTTCCTGGCCCGGGGGGGCGGCAATGAGCAGTTCTTC. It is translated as CATFLARGGGNEQFF.

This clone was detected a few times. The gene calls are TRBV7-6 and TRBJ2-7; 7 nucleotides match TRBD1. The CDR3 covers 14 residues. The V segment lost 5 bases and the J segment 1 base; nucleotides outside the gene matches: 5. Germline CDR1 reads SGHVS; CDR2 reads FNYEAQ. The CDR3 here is CASSMDRISYEQYF. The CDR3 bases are TGTGCCAGCAGCATGGACAGGATTTCCTACGAGCAGTACTTC.

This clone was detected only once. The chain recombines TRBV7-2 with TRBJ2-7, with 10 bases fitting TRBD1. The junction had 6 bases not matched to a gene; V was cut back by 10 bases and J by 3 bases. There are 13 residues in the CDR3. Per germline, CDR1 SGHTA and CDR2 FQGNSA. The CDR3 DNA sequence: TGTGCCATTGGGACAGGGGCTAACTACGAGCAGTACTTC. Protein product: CAIGTGANYEQYF.

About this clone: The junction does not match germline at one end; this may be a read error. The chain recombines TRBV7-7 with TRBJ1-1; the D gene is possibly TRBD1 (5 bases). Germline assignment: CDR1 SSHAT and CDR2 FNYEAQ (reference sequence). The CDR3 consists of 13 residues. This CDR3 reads CASSLDQGAEAFF. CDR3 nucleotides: TGTGCTAGCAGCTTAGATCAAGGGGCTGAAGCTTTCTTT.

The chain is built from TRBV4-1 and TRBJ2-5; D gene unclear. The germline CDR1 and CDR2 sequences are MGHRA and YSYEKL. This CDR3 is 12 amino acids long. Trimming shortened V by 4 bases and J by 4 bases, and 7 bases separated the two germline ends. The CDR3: CASSRSGETQYF. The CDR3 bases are TGCGCCAGCAGCCGATCCGGAGAGACCCAGTACTTC.

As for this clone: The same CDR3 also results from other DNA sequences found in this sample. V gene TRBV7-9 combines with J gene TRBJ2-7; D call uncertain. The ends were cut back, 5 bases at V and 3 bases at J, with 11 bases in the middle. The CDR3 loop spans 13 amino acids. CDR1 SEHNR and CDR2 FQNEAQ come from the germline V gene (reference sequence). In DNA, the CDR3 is TGTGCCAGCAGCCCGAAGGACGGCTACGAGCAGTACTTC. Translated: CASSPKDGYEQYF.

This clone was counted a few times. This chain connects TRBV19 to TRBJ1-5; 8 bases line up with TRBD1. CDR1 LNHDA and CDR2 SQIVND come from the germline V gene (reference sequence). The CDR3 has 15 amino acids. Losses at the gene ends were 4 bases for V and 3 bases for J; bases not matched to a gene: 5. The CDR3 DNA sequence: TGTGCCAGTAGTAGCTCGACAGGGGTCAATCAGCCCCAGCATTTT. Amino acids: CASSSSTGVNQPQHF.